This T cell receptor (beta chain) was observed in a study of tumor-infiltrating lymphocytes in oesophageal squamous cell carcinoma. Germline loops: CDR1 MNHNS, CDR2 SASEGT. The trim removed 5 bases at V and 8 bases at J, leaving 8 bases unmatched. CDR3 length equals 14 residues. TCRdb used MiXCR to reprocess the PCR reads, holding one entry per CDR3 protein. This sample yields just under 20,000 distinct CDR3 sequences, of which less than 45% are seen a single time; approximately 13% belongs to the top ten. This clonotype is medium-sized within its sample. The TCR sequence derives from a male donor with esophageal squamous cell carcinoma. The chain couples TRBV6-1 to TRBJ2-1; 8 bases map to TRBD2. The sequenced material came from normal esophageal tissue next to the tumor. CDR3 residues: CASSLTGGGDEQFF. The CDR3 DNA reads TGTGCCAGCAGTTTAACGGGAGGGGGGGATGAGCAGTTCTTC.